Listed below are T cell receptor beta chains from one sample, sequenced in a study of blood T cell repertoires in COVID-19. Assay: immunoSEQ multiplex PCR; the TCRdb copy retains only in-frame clones and omits some. Of about 310,000 clones in the sample, 87% are singletons; the top ten hold 2% to 3%. Specimen: peripheral blood. All receptors derive from a man in his late teens or twenties with active or convalescent COVID-19. Each CDR3 is given with its conserved first and last residue. The D gene is left open where the match is weak. Rows may omit the clone size; those that give it use once, few, many or a size class.

>TRBV7-3|TRBJ2-3|-|TRBD1
CASSLRTGGTDTQYF
TGTGCCAGCAGCTTAAGGACAGGGGGCACAGATACGCAGTATTTT
>TRBV11-2|TRBJ2-7|once|-
CASSLGDTRRDYEQYF
TGTGCCAGCAGCTTAGGGGACACCCGGCGAGACTACGAGCAGTACTTC
>TRBV7-2|TRBJ2-5|-|TRBD1
CASSADRVRETQYF
TGTGCCAGCAGCGCTGACAGGGTGAGGGAGACCCAGTACTTC
>TRBV18|TRBJ2-7|-|-
CASSRGSSREQYF
TGTGCCAGCTCACGAGGGAGTTCCCGCGAGCAGTACTTC
>TRBV6-5|TRBJ2-1|-|-
CASSSPGVSYNEQFF
TGTGCCAGCAGCTCTCCAGGGGTATCCTACAATGAGCAGTTCTTC
>TRBV15|TRBJ1-5|-|-
CATSRDPGSHQPQHF
TGTGCCACCAGCAGAGATCCAGGATCACATCAGCCCCAGCATTTT
>TRBV27|TRBJ1-1|-|-
CASSFAGRTEAFF
TGTGCCAGCAGTTTCGCGGGGAGGACTGAAGCTTTCTTT
>TRBV7-9|TRBJ1-5|-|-
CASSLEEGGGNQPQHF
TGTGCCAGCAGCTTAGAGGAGGGTGGTGGCAATCAGCCCCAGCATTTT
>TRBV4-1|TRBJ1-6|-|TRBD1
CASSREDRVGSPLHF
TGCGCCAGCAGCCGTGAGGACAGGGTGGGTTCACCCCTCCACTTT
>TRBV20-1|TRBJ2-3|-|-
CSARADTQYF
TGCAGTGCTAGGGCCGATACGCAGTATTTT
>TRBV6-5|TRBJ2-1|-|TRBD1
CASSYATGGPYNEQFF
TGTGCCAGCAGTTACGCGACAGGGGGTCCTTACAATGAGCAGTTCTTC
>TRBV7-9|TRBJ1-4|few|-
CASSLAGANEKLFF
TGTGCCAGCAGCTTAGCTGGGGCCAATGAAAAACTGTTTTTT
>TRBV3-1/TRBV3-2|TRBJ2-2|-|-
CASSQDLVAMNTGELFF
TGTGCCAGCAGCCAAGATCTGGTAGCGATGAACACCGGGGAGCTGTTTTTT
>TRBV10-2|TRBJ2-2|-|-
CASSEGVVGELFF
TGCGCCAGCAGTGAAGGGGTTGTCGGGGAGCTGTTTTTT
>TRBV7-3|TRBJ2-1|-|TRBD2
CASSARTSGPNNEQFF
TGTGCCAGCAGCGCTCGGACTAGCGGGCCCAACAATGAGCAGTTCTTC
>TRBV6-2/TRBV6-3|TRBJ1-5|few|-
CASSYFGRDYQPQHF
TGTGCCAGCAGTTACTTCGGCAGGGATTATCAGCCCCAGCATTTT
>TRBV12-5|TRBJ1-1|few|-
CASGLGRGLGAFF
TGTGCTAGTGGTTTGGGGCGAGGGCTTGGAGCTTTCTTT
>TRBV19|TRBJ1-1|-|-
CASSNPGRGTEAFF
TGTGCCAGTAGTAATCCGGGTAGGGGCACTGAAGCTTTCTTT
>TRBV19|TRBJ2-1|-|-
CASSIGIAVYNEQFF
TGTGCCAGTAGTATAGGAATAGCGGTCTACAATGAGCAGTTCTTC
>TRBV27|TRBJ1-4|-|-
CASSPGTAGNEKLFF
TGTGCCAGCAGTCCCGGGACTGCCGGAAATGAAAAACTGTTTTTT
>TRBV27|TRBJ2-3|-|TRBD2
CASRRTSIRGILTDTQYF
TGTGCCAGCAGAAGGACTAGTATACGGGGGATTCTCACAGATACGCAGTATTTT
>TRBV5-6|TRBJ2-1|-|-
CASSLWRNEQFF
TGTGCCAGCAGCCTCTGGCGGAATGAGCAGTTCTTC
>TRBV4-3|TRBJ2-3|-|-
CASSQEAFYTQYF
TGCGCCAGCAGCCAAGAAGCGTTTTACACGCAGTATTTT
>TRBV6-2/TRBV6-3|TRBJ1-2|-|TRBD1
CASSPRTGGTNGYTF
TGTGCCAGCAGCCCCCGGACAGGGGGAACTAATGGCTACACCTTC
>TRBV21-1|TRBJ2-5|once|-
CASSKGKGTRQETQYF
TGTGCCAGCAGCAAAGGGAAGGGGACTAGACAAGAGACCCAGTACTTC
>TRBV7-9|TRBJ2-7|once|TRBD1
CASSPTRDRGFLTWYEQYF
TGTGCCAGCAGCCCTACGAGGGACAGGGGGTTTTTAACGTGGTACGAGCAGTACTTC
>TRBV20-1|TRBJ2-5|-|TRBD2
CSASLRGGRMETQYF
TGCAGTGCTAGTTTACGGGGGGGTAGAATGGAGACCCAGTACTTC
>TRBV11-2|TRBJ2-5|-|-
CASSPDIGGQETQYF
TGTGCCAGCAGCCCAGACATAGGCGGGCAAGAGACCCAGTACTTC
>TRBV7-8|TRBJ1-4|-|-
CASSLDRVPGNEKLFF
TGTGCCAGCAGCTTAGACAGGGTACCCGGTAATGAAAAACTGTTTTTT
>TRBV6-5|TRBJ1-2|-|-
CASSLSLSGFYGYTF
TGTGCCAGCAGTCTGAGCTTGTCAGGGTTTTATGGCTACACCTTC
>TRBV3-1/TRBV3-2|TRBJ2-3|-|-
CASAKRGRGTDTQYF
TGTGCCAGCGCCAAGAGAGGGCGAGGCACAGATACGCAGTATTTT
>TRBV5-1|TRBJ1-6|-|-
CASSLGGNSPLHF
TGCGCCAGCAGCTTGGGGGGCAATTCACCCCTCCACTTT
>TRBV5-1|TRBJ1-2|-|TRBD1
CASSLITQGASGYTF
TGCGCCAGCAGCTTGATAACACAGGGGGCGTCTGGCTACACCTTC
>TRBV10-3|TRBJ1-1|-|-
CAISRTANTEAFF
TGTGCCATCAGTAGGACAGCCAACACTGAAGCTTTCTTT